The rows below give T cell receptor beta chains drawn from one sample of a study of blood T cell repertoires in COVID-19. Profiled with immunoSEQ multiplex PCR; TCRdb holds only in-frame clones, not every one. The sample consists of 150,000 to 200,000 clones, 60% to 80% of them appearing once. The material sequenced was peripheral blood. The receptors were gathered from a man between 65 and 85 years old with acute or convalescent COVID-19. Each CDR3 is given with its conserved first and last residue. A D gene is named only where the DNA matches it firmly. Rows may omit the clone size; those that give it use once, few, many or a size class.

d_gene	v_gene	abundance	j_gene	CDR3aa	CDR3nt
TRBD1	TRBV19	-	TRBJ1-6	CASSINNRGDSPLHF	TGTGCCAGTAGTATTAACAACAGGGGTGATTCACCCCTCCACTTT
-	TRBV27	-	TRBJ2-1	CASSPGGGVSNEQFF	TGTGCCAGCAGTCCCGGTGGAGGGGTGTCCAATGAGCAGTTCTTC
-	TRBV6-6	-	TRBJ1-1	CASIFGLGTEAFF	TGTGCCAGCATTTTTGGTCTCGGCACTGAAGCTTTCTTT
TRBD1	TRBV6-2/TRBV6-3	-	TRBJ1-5	CASSSGGAQPQHF	TGTGCCAGCAGTTCAGGGGGCGCACAGCCCCAGCATTTT
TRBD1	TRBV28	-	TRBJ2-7	CASSFLPGQGAYEQYF	TGTGCCAGCAGTTTCTTGCCGGGACAGGGGGCCTACGAGCAGTACTTC
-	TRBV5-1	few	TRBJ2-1	CATSTSSGLNEQFF	TGCGCCACCTCCACTAGTAGCGGACTCAATGAGCAGTTCTTC
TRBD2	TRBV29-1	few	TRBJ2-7	CSTSGGKGEQYF	TGCAGCACTAGCGGGGGGAAGGGCGAGCAGTACTTC
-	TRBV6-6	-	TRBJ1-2	CAIGGPNYGYTF	TGTGCCATCGGGGGGCCTAACTATGGCTACACCTTC
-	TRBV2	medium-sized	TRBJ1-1	CASSEAGGRMNTEAFF	TGTGCCAGCAGTGAAGCCGGAGGACGGATGAACACTGAAGCTTTCTTT
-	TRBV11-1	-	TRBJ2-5	CASSPEDGNGETQYF	TGTGCCAGCAGCCCGGAGGACGGAAACGGGGAGACCCAGTACTTC
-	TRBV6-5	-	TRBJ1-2	CASKTQGQVDGYTF	TGTGCCAGCAAGACTCAGGGCCAGGTGGATGGCTACACCTTC
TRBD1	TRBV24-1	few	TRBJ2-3	CATSVARDRGTDTQYF	TGTGCCACCAGTGTAGCACGGGACAGGGGGACAGATACGCAGTATTTT
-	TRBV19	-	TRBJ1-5	CASSRSSSNQPQHF	TGTGCCAGTAGTCGGTCTTCTAGCAATCAGCCCCAGCATTTT
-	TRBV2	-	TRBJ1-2	CASSDHARANYGYTF	TGTGCCAGCAGTGATCACGCAAGAGCTAACTATGGCTACACCTTC
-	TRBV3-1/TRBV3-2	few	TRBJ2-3	CASSQKDLALSTDTQYF	TGTGCCAGCAGCCAAAAAGACCTAGCGCTTAGCACAGATACGCAGTATTTT
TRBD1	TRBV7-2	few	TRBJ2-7	CASSLLGQGYEQYF	TGTGCCAGCAGCTTATTGGGACAGGGGTACGAGCAGTACTTC
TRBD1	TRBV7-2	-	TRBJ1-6	CASSFSGQGGHSPLHF	TGTGCCAGCAGCTTCTCCGGACAGGGTGGTCATTCACCCCTCCACTTT
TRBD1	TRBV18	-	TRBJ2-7	CASSPLGQGSDEQYF	TGTGCCAGCTCACCGTTGGGACAGGGGAGCGACGAGCAGTACTTC
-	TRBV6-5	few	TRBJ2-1	CASSYQVVGGPQFF	TGTGCCAGCAGTTACCAGGTCGTGGGGGGGCCCCAGTTCTTC
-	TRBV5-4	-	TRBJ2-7	CASSLKMGDRVYEQYF	TGTGCCAGCAGCTTGAAAATGGGAGATAGGGTCTACGAGCAGTACTTC
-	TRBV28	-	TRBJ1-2	CASSLAGDYGYTF	TGTGCCAGCAGTTTGGCAGGGGACTATGGCTACACCTTC
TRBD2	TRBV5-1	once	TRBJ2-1	CASGRLAGVEQFF	TGCGCCAGCGGGCGACTAGCGGGAGTTGAGCAGTTCTTC
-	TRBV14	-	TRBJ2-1	CASSQDSGTAVSEQFF	TGTGCCAGCAGCCAGGACAGCGGGACGGCGGTGAGTGAGCAGTTCTTC
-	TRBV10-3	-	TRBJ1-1	CAISAGLGKDTEAFF	TGTGCCATCAGTGCGGGACTTGGGAAAGACACTGAAGCTTTCTTT
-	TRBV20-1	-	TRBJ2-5	CSALSLETQYF	TGCAGTGCCCTGAGTTTGGAGACCCAGTACTTC
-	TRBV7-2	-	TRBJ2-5	CASSLGDGRGRETQYF	TGTGCCAGCAGCTTAGGGGACGGCAGGGGCAGGGAGACCCAGTACTTC
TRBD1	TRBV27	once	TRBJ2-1	CASSQWDSYNEQFF	TGTGCCAGCAGTCAATGGGACAGCTACAATGAGCAGTTCTTC
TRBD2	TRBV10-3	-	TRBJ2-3	CAISGGGGTTQYF	TGTGCCATCTCTGGCGGGGGGGGGACTACGCAGTATTTT
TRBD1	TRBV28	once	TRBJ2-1	CASSSPTGGNNEQFF	TGTGCCAGCAGTTCGCCGACAGGGGGGAACAATGAGCAGTTCTTC
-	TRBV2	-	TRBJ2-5	CASNERQETQYF	TGTGCCAGCAACGAGCGGCAAGAGACCCAGTACTTC
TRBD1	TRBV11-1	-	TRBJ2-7	CASSLQGARAYEQYF	TGTGCCAGCAGCCTACAGGGGGCGCGAGCCTACGAGCAGTACTTC
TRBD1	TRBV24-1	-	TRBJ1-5	CATSDAGTGISSNQPQHF	TGTGCCACCAGTGACGCCGGGACAGGGATTTCTAGCAATCAGCCCCAGCATTTT
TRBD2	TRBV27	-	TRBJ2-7	CASKLAGGHEQYF	TGTGCCAGCAAACTAGCGGGAGGGCACGAGCAGTACTTC
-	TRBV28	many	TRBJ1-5	CASSFAGGGSNQPQHF	TGTGCCAGCAGTTTTGCGGGCGGCGGGAGCAATCAGCCCCAGCATTTT
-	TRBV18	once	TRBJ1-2	CASSTDRIYGYTF	TGTGCCAGCTCAACTGACAGGATCTATGGCTACACCTTC
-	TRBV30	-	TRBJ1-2	CAWSTGHLWSGYTF	TGTGCCTGGAGTACTGGACATCTCTGGAGTGGCTACACCTTC
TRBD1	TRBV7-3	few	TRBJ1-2	CASRVDNRGGGYTF	TGTGCCAGCAGAGTTGACAACAGGGGAGGTGGCTACACCTTC
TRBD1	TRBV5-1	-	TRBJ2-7	CASSLGTGETYEQYF	TGCGCCAGCAGCTTGGGGACAGGGGAAACCTACGAGCAGTACTTC
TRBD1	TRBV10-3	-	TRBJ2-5	CAASGTGGGETQYF	TGTGCCGCCTCCGGGACAGGGGGCGGAGAGACCCAGTACTTC
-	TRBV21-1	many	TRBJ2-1	CASSLPLGSSYNEQFF	TGTGCCAGCAGCCTACCCCTGGGGAGCTCCTACAATGAGCAGTTCTTC
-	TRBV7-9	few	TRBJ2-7	CASSESKQGYEQYF	TGTGCCAGCAGCGAGAGTAAACAGGGTTACGAGCAGTACTTC
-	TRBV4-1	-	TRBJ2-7	CASSQALRDTDYEQYF	TGCGCCAGCAGCCAAGCCCTCAGGGACACCGACTACGAGCAGTACTTC
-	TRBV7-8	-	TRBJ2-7	CASSTVRGLPSGEQYF	TGTGCCAGCAGCACCGTTAGGGGACTGCCATCTGGGGAGCAGTACTTC
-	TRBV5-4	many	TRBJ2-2	CASSFQQNTGELFF	TGTGCCAGCAGCTTTCAACAGAACACCGGGGAGCTGTTTTTT
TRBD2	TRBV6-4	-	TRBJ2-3	CASSGGGATDTQYF	TGTGCCAGCAGTGGCGGGGGGGCCACAGATACGCAGTATTTT
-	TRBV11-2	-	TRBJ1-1	CASSFSGTEAFF	TGTGCCAGCAGCTTTAGCGGGACTGAAGCTTTCTTT
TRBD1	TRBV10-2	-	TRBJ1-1	CASSGVGQGKTEAFF	TGCGCCAGCAGTGGGGTCGGACAGGGGAAAACTGAAGCTTTCTTT
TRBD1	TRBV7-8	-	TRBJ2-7	CASSLQGASGYEQYF	TGTGCCAGCAGCTTACAGGGGGCATCTGGTTACGAGCAGTACTTC
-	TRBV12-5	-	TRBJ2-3	CASGLGSGGSDTQYF	TGTGCTAGTGGTTTGGGTTCGGGCGGGTCAGATACGCAGTATTTT
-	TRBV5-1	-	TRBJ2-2	CASTVSNTGELFF	TGCGCCAGTACAGTCTCGAACACCGGGGAGCTGTTTTTT
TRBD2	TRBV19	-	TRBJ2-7	CASSRGGTSGSYEQYF	TGTGCCAGTAGTAGGGGAGGGACTAGCGGATCCTACGAGCAGTACTTC